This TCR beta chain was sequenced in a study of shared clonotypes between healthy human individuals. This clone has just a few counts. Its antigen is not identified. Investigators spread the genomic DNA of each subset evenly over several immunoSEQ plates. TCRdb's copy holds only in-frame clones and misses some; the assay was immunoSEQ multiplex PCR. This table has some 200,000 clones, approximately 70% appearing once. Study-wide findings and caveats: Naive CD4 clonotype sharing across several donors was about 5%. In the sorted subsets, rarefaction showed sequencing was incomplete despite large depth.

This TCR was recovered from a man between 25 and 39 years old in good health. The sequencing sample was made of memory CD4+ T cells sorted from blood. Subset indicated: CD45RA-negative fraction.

The CDR3 nucleotides are TGTGCCACCAGCCTAGACAGGGTGAATTTTGGCTACACCTTC. It is translated as CATSLDRVNFGYTF. The chain employs TRBV10-3 and TRBJ1-2, with 7 bases identical to TRBD1. This CDR3 spans 14 amino acids. The germline CDR1 and CDR2 sequences are ENHRY and SYGVKD. The V and J ends lost 10 bases and 7 bases, in that order; junction bases with no gene match: 15.